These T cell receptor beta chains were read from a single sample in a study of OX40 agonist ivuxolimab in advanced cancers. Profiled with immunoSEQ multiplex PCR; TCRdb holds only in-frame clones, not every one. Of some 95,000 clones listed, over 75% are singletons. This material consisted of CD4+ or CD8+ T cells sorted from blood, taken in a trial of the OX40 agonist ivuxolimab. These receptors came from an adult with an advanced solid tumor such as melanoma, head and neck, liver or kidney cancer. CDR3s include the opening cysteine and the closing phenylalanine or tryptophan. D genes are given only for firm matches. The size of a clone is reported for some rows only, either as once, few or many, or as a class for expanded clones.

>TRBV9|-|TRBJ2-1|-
CASSVRVAGVEQFF
TGTGCCAGCAGCGTCCGCGTGGCCGGCGTTGAGCAGTTCTTC
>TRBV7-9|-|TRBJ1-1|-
CASSSRSVRDTEAFF
TGTGCCAGCAGCTCCCGGAGCGTCCGGGACACTGAAGCTTTCTTT
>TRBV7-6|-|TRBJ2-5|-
CASSPVEAGEGVETQYF
TGTGCCAGCAGCCCGGTAGAGGCGGGCGAGGGCGTGGAGACCCAGTACTTC
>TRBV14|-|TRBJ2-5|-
CASSQDAGWNQETQYF
TGTGCCAGCAGCCAAGACGCGGGGTGGAACCAAGAGACCCAGTACTTC
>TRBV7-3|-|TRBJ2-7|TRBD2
CASSLPGTSGRSGEQYF
TGTGCCAGCAGCTTACCCGGGACTAGCGGGAGGTCCGGCGAGCAGTACTTC
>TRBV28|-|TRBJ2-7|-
CASSLDPGSVLGEQYF
TGTGCCAGCAGTTTGGACCCGGGGTCGGTGCTTGGCGAGCAGTACTTC
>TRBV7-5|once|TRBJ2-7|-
CARSSAGFGAGRPYEQYF
TGTGCCAGAAGCTCGGCGGGGTTTGGGGCGGGACGACCCTACGAGCAGTACTTC
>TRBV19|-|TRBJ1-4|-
CASSIGSLNEKLFF
TGTGCCAGTAGTATCGGATCCCTAAATGAAAAACTGTTTTTT
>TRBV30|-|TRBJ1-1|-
CAWSRDVGTEAFF
TGTGCCTGGAGCAGGGACGTTGGAACTGAAGCTTTCTTT
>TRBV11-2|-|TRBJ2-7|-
CASSLGQYEQYF
TGTGCCAGCAGCTTAGGACAATACGAGCAGTACTTC
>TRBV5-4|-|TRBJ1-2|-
CASSLEVGNYGYTF
TGTGCCAGCAGCTTGGAGGTGGGGAACTATGGCTACACCTTC
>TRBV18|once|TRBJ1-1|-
CASSPSTGSTEAFF
TGTGCCAGCTCACCGTCGACAGGTTCCACTGAAGCTTTCTTT
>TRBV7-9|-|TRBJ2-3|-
CASALILSDTQYF
TGTGCCAGCGCCCTTATCCTCTCAGATACGCAGTATTTT
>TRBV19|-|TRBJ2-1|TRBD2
CASSIGVAGEGGNEQFF
TGTGCCAGTAGTATCGGAGTAGCGGGAGAAGGAGGCAATGAGCAGTTCTTC
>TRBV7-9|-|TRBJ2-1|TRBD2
CASSPKGLADSYNEQFF
TGTGCCAGCAGCCCTAAGGGACTAGCGGACTCCTACAATGAGCAGTTCTTC
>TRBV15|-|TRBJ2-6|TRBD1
CATSSYRGTGANVLTF
TGTGCCACCAGCAGCTACAGGGGAACCGGGGCCAACGTCCTGACTTTC
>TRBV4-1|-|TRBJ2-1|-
CASSYGTPYNEQFF
TGCGCCAGCAGCTACGGGACGCCCTACAATGAGCAGTTCTTC
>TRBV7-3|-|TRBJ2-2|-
CASSLTATRTVTGELFF
TGTGCCAGCAGCTTAACGGCTACCAGGACAGTCACCGGGGAGCTGTTTTTT
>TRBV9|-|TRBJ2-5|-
CASSPGDWVQETQYF
TGTGCCAGCAGCCCCGGGGATTGGGTTCAAGAGACCCAGTACTTC
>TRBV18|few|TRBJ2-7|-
CASGQISREQYF
TGTGCCAGCGGACAGATCTCTCGTGAGCAGTACTTC
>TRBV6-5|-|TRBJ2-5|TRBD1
CASSSGQSQETQYF
TGTGCCAGCAGTTCGGGACAGTCCCAAGAGACCCAGTACTTC
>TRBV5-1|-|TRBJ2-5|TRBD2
CASSLASARAGGETQYF
TGCGCCAGCAGCTTGGCATCCGCCAGAGCGGGGGGGGAGACCCAGTACTTC
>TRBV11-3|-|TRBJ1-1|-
CASSRPERDTEAFF
TGTGCCAGCAGCCGTCCCGAGAGGGACACTGAAGCTTTCTTT
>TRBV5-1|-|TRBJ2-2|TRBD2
CASSYSAGGRGNGELFF
TGCGCCAGCAGCTACTCGGCAGGCGGGAGGGGTAACGGGGAGCTGTTTTTT
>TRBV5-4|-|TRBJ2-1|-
CASSLAISYNEQFF
TGTGCCAGCAGCTTGGCGATTAGTTACAATGAGCAGTTCTTC
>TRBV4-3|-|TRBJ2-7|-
CASSLARTPSYEQYF
TGCGCCAGCAGCCTAGCAAGGACGCCAAGCTACGAGCAGTACTTC
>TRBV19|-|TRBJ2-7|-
CASSKGHHYEQYF
TGTGCCAGTAGTAAGGGACACCATTACGAGCAGTACTTC
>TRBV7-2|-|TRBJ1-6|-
CASSLGGMVAAPLHF
TGTGCCAGCAGCTTAGGAGGTATGGTGGCAGCACCCCTCCACTTT
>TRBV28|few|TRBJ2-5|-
CASSLAHSVGTQYF
TGTGCCAGCAGTTTGGCCCACTCCGTCGGGACCCAGTACTTC
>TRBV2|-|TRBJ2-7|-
CASSPLGVEFYEQYF
TGTGCCAGCAGTCCCCTCGGAGTGGAGTTCTACGAGCAGTACTTC
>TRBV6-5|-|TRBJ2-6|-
CASSYAIGANVLTF
TGTGCCAGCAGTTACGCAATAGGGGCCAACGTCCTGACTTTC
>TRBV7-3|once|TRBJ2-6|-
CASSFSGTGANVLTF
TGTGCCAGCAGCTTTTCCGGGACTGGGGCCAACGTCCTGACTTTC
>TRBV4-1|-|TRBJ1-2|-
CASSQDKGYGYTF
TGCGCCAGCAGCCAAGATAAGGGCTATGGCTACACCTTC
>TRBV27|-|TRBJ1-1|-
CASSLLGENTEAFF
TGTGCCAGCAGTTTATTGGGCGAGAACACTGAAGCTTTCTTT
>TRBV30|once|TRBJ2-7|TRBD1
CAWSTGGVSEQYF
TGTGCCTGGAGTACAGGGGGCGTGAGCGAGCAGTACTTC
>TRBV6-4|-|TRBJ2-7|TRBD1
CASTLPGTENTNEQYF
TGTGCCAGCACCCTCCCCGGGACAGAGAATACGAACGAGCAGTACTTC
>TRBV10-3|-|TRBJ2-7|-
CATKGTTGGQYF
TGTGCCACCAAAGGGACAACCGGAGGGCAGTACTTC
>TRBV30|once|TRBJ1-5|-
CAWIRADLSNQPQHF
TGTGCCTGGATAAGGGCAGACCTTAGCAATCAGCCCCAGCATTTT
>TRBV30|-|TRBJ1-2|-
CACLEKANYGYTF
TGTGCCTGTCTGGAGAAAGCTAACTATGGCTACACCTTC
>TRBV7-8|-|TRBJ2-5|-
CASSLLVGGGETQYF
TGTGCCAGCAGCTTATTAGTTGGAGGTGGGGAGACCCAGTACTTC
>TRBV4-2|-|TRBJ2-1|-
CASSQGGFGGRGNEQFF
TGTGCCAGCAGCCAGGGAGGATTTGGGGGGCGAGGGAATGAGCAGTTCTTC
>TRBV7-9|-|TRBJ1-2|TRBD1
CASSSPGRGLDGYTF
TGTGCCAGCAGCTCCCCCGGCAGGGGGCTCGATGGCTACACCTTC
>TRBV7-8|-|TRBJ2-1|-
CASNDSGPRNEQFF
TGTGCCAGCAACGATAGCGGCCCACGGAATGAGCAGTTCTTC
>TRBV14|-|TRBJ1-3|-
CASSQDSGPGNTIYF
TGTGCCAGCAGCCAAGATTCAGGTCCGGGAAACACCATATATTTT
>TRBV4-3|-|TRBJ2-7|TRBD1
CASSHGQGYEQYF
TGCGCCAGCAGCCATGGACAGGGTTACGAGCAGTACTTC
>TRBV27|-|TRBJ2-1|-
CASSLILGWNEQFF
TGTGCCAGCAGTTTAATCTTAGGCTGGAATGAGCAGTTCTTC
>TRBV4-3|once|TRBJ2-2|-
CASSPRWGAPGELFF
TGCGCCAGCAGCCCCCGCTGGGGGGCCCCCGGGGAGCTGTTTTTT
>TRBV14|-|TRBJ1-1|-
CASSQSLNTEAFF
TGTGCCAGCAGCCAGTCACTGAACACTGAAGCTTTCTTT
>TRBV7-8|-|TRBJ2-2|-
CVCLGRVDTGELFF
TGTGTTTGTCTGGGCAGGGTCGACACCGGGGAGCTGTTTTTT
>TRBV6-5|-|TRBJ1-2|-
CASGASPYGIYGYTF
TGTGCCAGCGGGGCCTCCCCTTATGGGATTTATGGCTACACCTTC
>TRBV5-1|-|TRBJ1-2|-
CASSLGSENYGYTF
TGCGCCAGCAGCTTGGGGAGCGAGAACTATGGCTACACCTTC
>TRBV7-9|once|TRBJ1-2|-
CASSLGLGGADGYTF
TGTGCCAGCAGCCTAGGATTGGGAGGAGCGGATGGCTACACCTTC
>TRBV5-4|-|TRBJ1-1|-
CASSLDRNTEAFF
TGTGCCAGCAGCTTGGACAGAAACACTGAAGCTTTCTTT
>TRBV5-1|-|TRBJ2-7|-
CASSPDLPRREQYF
TGCGCCAGCAGCCCGGACCTTCCCCGGCGCGAGCAGTACTTC
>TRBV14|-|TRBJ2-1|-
CASSQDLLNYNEQFF
TGTGCCAGCAGCCAAGACCTTCTCAATTACAATGAGCAGTTCTTC